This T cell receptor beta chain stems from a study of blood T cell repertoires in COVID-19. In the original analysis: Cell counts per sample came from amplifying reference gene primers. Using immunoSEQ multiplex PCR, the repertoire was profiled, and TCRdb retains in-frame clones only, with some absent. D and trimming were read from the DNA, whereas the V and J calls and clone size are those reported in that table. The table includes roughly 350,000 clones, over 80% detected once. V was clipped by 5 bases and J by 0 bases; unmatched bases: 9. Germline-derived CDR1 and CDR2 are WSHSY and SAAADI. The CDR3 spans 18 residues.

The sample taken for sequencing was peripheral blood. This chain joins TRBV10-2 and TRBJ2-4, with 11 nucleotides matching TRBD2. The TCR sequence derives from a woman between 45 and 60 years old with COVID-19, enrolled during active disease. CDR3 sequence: CASSLETSGTLAKNIQYF. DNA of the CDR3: TGCGCCAGCAGTTTGGAGACTAGCGGGACCCTAGCCAAAAACATTCAGTACTTC.